The source of this T cell receptor (beta chain) is a study of blood T cell repertoires in COVID-19. V lost 5 bases to trimming and J lost 12 bases, with 14 bases between them. CDR3 length equals 12 residues. The germline V gene encodes CDR1 LNHDA and CDR2 SQIVND (reference sequence). Patients of the Seattle cohort, enrolled during active infection, were followed longitudinally. Sequenced by immunoSEQ multiplex PCR; TCRdb stores in-frame clones only, minus some. The sample has approximately 70,000 clones, over 75% seen once; the top ten hold 7.3%. This clonotype was sampled from a man aged 40-49 years with COVID-19, enrolled during active disease. Material for sequencing was peripheral blood. The rearrangement links TRBV19 to TRBJ2-1; D perhaps matches TRBD2 (6 bases). DNA of the CDR3: TGTGCCAGTAGTGCCTCAGGACTAATGCAGTTCTTC. Translation gives CASSASGLMQFF.